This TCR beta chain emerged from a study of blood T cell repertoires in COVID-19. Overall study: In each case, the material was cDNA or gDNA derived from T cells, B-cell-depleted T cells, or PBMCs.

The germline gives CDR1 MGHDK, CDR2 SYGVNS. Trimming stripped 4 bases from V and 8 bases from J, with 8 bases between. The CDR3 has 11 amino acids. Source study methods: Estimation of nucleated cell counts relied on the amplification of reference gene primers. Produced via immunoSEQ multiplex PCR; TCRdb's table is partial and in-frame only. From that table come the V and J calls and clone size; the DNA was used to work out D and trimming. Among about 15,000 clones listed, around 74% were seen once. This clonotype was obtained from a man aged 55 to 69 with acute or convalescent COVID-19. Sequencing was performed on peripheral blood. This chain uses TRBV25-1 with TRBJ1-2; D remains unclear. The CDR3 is CASSGGIGYTF. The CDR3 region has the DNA TGTGCCAGCAGTGGAGGTATAGGCTACACCTTC.